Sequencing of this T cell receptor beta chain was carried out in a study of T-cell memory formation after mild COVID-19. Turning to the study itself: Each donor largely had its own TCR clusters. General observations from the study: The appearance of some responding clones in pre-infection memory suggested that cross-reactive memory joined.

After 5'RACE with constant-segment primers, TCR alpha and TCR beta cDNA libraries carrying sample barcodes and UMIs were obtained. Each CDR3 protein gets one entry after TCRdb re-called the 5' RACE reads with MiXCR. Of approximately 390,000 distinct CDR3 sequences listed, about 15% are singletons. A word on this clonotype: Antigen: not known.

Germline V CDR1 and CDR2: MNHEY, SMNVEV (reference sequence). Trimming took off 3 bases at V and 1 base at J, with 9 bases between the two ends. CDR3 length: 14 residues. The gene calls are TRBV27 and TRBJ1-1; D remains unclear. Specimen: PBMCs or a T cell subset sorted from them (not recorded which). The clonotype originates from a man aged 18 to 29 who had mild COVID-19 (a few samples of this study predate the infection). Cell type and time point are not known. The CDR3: CASSFGSQNTEAFF. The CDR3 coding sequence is TGTGCCAGCAGTTTCGGCAGTCAGAACACTGAAGCTTTCTTT.